This is a list of T cell receptor beta chains from one sample in a study of cytomegalovirus exposure and HLA in healthy donors. Data came from immunoSEQ multiplex PCR; TCRdb stores just in-frame clones and leaves some out. This sample has 97,000 or so clones, with roughly two thirds found just once. Material for sequencing was PBMCs. These receptors were collected from a man aged 50-59 years in good health and CMV-seronegative. Each CDR3 is given with its conserved first and last residue. Each record gives: J gene, clone size, V gene, D gene, CDR3 DNA, CDR3 protein. A D gene is named only where the DNA matches it firmly. Clone size is shown for a subset of rows, as once, few, many or a class of expanded clone.

TRBJ1-6,.,TRBV29-1,.,TGCAGCGTGGGCGCAGGGTGGAATTCACCCCTCCACTTT,CSVGAGWNSPLHF
TRBJ2-2,few,TRBV29-1,.,TGCAGCGTCCACTCGCAGCGGAACGGGGAGCTGTTTTTT,CSVHSQRNGELFF
TRBJ2-7,.,TRBV7-2,.,TGTGCCAGCAGCGGGACAACCTACGAGCAGTACTTC,CASSGTTYEQYF
TRBJ2-5,.,TRBV6-6,.,TGTGCCAGCAGGTTGTTACAGGGATATCAAGAGACCCAGTACTTC,CASRLLQGYQETQYF
TRBJ2-1,.,TRBV12-5,TRBD2,TGTGCTAGTGGTTTGGTAGTAACGGGAGGACCCCATGAGCAGTTCTTC,CASGLVVTGGPHEQFF
TRBJ2-7,few,TRBV7-2,.,TGTGCCAGCAGCTTAGGGAGAGGAGAGCAGTACTTC,CASSLGRGEQYF
TRBJ2-2,.,TRBV10-2,.,TGCGCCAGCAGCTTGGGGGGGGCTAACACCGGGGAGCTGTTTTTT,CASSLGGANTGELFF
TRBJ1-2,.,TRBV27,.,TGTGCCAGCAGTTTAGAAGGGACATATGGCTACACCTTC,CASSLEGTYGYTF
TRBJ2-3,.,TRBV5-4,.,TGTGCCAGCAGCTTGTTCCAGCGGTCTAGCACAGATACGCAGTATTTT,CASSLFQRSSTDTQYF
TRBJ2-3,.,TRBV19,TRBD2,TGTGCCAGTAGTATAGATAGCGGGGGACCCTCAGATACGCAGTATTTT,CASSIDSGGPSDTQYF
TRBJ1-2,.,TRBV30,.,TGTGCCTGGAGTTCCCGTCTGTTTGGCTACACCTTC,CAWSSRLFGYTF
TRBJ2-7,.,TRBV5-1,TRBD2,TGCGCCAGCAGCTTGGAGGGGCGGCGTCCGGGGGGATCCTACGAGCAGTACTTC,CASSLEGRRPGGSYEQYF
TRBJ2-1,.,TRBV11-2,.,TGTGCCAGCAGCTTAGTTCCCGGGAGTTCATACAATGAGCAGTTCTTC,CASSLVPGSSYNEQFF
TRBJ1-5,.,TRBV4-1,TRBD1,TGCGCCAGCAGCGAAGGACAGGGGTTACAGCCCCAGCATTTT,CASSEGQGLQPQHF
TRBJ2-3,.,TRBV9,TRBD2,TGTGCCAGCAGCGTAGCTAGCGGAGGGACAGATACGCAGTATTTT,CASSVASGGTDTQYF
TRBJ2-1,once,TRBV4-1,TRBD1,TGCGCCAGCAGCCAAGAGTACAGGCCCGGGACAGGCTTCCTCAATGAGCAGTTCTTC,CASSQEYRPGTGFLNEQFF
TRBJ1-2,.,TRBV28,TRBD1,TGTGCCAGCAGTACAACAGGGGGCATTATAAGCTACACCTTC,CASSTTGGIISYTF
TRBJ1-2,few,TRBV7-9,.,TGTGCCAGCAGCCTGGACATCTATGGCTACACCTTC,CASSLDIYGYTF
TRBJ1-1,once,TRBV4-1,.,TGCGCCAGCAGCCAATTTTCGACATCTCGCATTAACACTGAAGCTTTCTTT,CASSQFSTSRINTEAFF
TRBJ2-7,few,TRBV9,.,TGTGCCAGCAGCGTGGCACAGGGCTACGAGCAGTACTTC,CASSVAQGYEQYF
TRBJ2-5,few,TRBV27,TRBD1,TGTGCCAGCAGAGGACAGGGCAGGGAGACCCAGTACTTC,CASRGQGRETQYF
TRBJ1-2,.,TRBV11-2,TRBD1,TGTGCCAGCAGCGCGGGACAGTATGGCTACACCTTC,CASSAGQYGYTF
TRBJ2-7,.,TRBV10-3,TRBD2,TGTGCCATCAGTGGCGCTAGCGGGGTATCCTACGAGCAGTACTTC,CAISGASGVSYEQYF
TRBJ2-1,.,TRBV7-9,TRBD2,TGTGCCAGCAGCCGAGAGCGGGGGACCTACAATGAGCAGTTCTTC,CASSRERGTYNEQFF
TRBJ2-5,many,TRBV2,TRBD1,TGTGCCAGCAGTGTCACAGGGGGCTCGGGAGAGACCCAGTACTTC,CASSVTGGSGETQYF
TRBJ2-3,.,TRBV2,TRBD1,TGTGCCAGCAGGCCGACAGGGGTAAGGTCAGATACGCAGTATTTT,CASRPTGVRSDTQYF
TRBJ2-3,.,TRBV4-1,TRBD1,TGCGCCAGCAGCCAAGACCCGATGGGACAGTACACAGATACGCAGTATTTT,CASSQDPMGQYTDTQYF
TRBJ2-7,.,TRBV7-2,TRBD2,TGTGCCAGCAGCTTAGTCGGGGGGGCCCTACGCGAGCAGTACTTC,CASSLVGGALREQYF
TRBJ1-6,.,TRBV18,TRBD1,TGTGCCAGCTCACTTGACAGGGCTGGATCCTATAATTCACCCCTCCACTTT,CASSLDRAGSYNSPLHF
TRBJ1-5,.,TRBV10-3,.,TGTGCCATCAGTTCCTATAGCAATCAGCCCCAGCATTTT,CAISSYSNQPQHF
TRBJ2-1,.,TRBV18,TRBD2,TGTGCCAGCTCACGGCCGGGACTAGTACGGAATGAGCAGTTCTTC,CASSRPGLVRNEQFF
TRBJ2-3,.,TRBV7-8,.,TGTGCCAGCAGCTTAGTGGACCGGGACTGGGCCTCAGATACGCAGTATTTT,CASSLVDRDWASDTQYF
TRBJ1-5,few,TRBV6-6,.,TGTGCCAGCAGCCCCACAGGGCTTAGCAATCAGCCCCAGCATTTT,CASSPTGLSNQPQHF
TRBJ2-2,.,TRBV2,TRBD1,TGTGCCAGCAGGAGGGACAGGGTGAACACCGGGGAGCTGTTTTTT,CASRRDRVNTGELFF
TRBJ1-2,.,TRBV28,TRBD1,TGTGCCAGCATAGGACCGGGACAGGGGAGTTATGGCTACACCTTC,CASIGPGQGSYGYTF
TRBJ2-5,.,TRBV28,.,TGTGCCAGCGGAACCCGGCCAGGGGCGAGCGAGACCCAGTACTTC,CASGTRPGASETQYF
TRBJ2-7,.,TRBV5-6,TRBD1,TGTGCCAGCAGCGGGCAACAGGGGGTGGTCGGCGAGCAGTACTTC,CASSGQQGVVGEQYF
TRBJ1-6,.,TRBV5-4,TRBD1,TGTGCCAGCAGCTTGACAGGGGGGAACTCACCCCTCCACTTT,CASSLTGGNSPLHF
TRBJ1-5,.,TRBV6-1,.,TGTGCCAGCAGTGAAGAATCAGTTTATCAGCCCCAGCATTTT,CASSEESVYQPQHF
TRBJ2-7,few,TRBV28,TRBD2,TGTGCCAGCTCTAGCGGGAGCACTTACGAGCAGTACTTC,CASSSGSTYEQYF
TRBJ2-7,few,TRBV27,TRBD2,TGTGCCAGCAGCGGGACTAGCGGGACCTACGAGCAGTACTTC,CASSGTSGTYEQYF
TRBJ2-7,.,TRBV27,.,TGTGCCACCGCTAGGTCCCGGCACGAGCAGTACTTC,CATARSRHEQYF
TRBJ2-1,.,TRBV7-7,.,TGTGCTAGCAGCTCGGGTCTTTCCCCCAATGAGCAGTTCTTC,CASSSGLSPNEQFF
TRBJ1-5,.,TRBV5-1,TRBD1,TGCGCCAGCAGCCAAGGACAGGGGAAAGCAAATCAGCCCCAGCATTTT,CASSQGQGKANQPQHF
TRBJ2-1,.,TRBV6-1,TRBD2,TGTGCCAGCAGTGAAGGACTAGCGGGACCCCTCAATGAGCAGTTCTTC,CASSEGLAGPLNEQFF
TRBJ2-7,.,TRBV6-6,.,TGTGCCACCGCCCCTATTTCCTACGAGCAGTACTTC,CATAPISYEQYF
TRBJ2-2,.,TRBV5-4,.,TGTGCCAGCGGCTCCTGGAGGACTAACACCGGGGAGCTGTTTTTT,CASGSWRTNTGELFF
TRBJ2-1,once,TRBV28,TRBD1,TGTGCCAGCAGTTTACGACAGGGGAGCAATGAGCAGTTCTTC,CASSLRQGSNEQFF
TRBJ1-2,.,TRBV5-4,.,TGTGCCAGCAGCTGGTCCATAACAGGGAACTATGGCTACACCTTC,CASSWSITGNYGYTF
TRBJ1-4,.,TRBV2,.,TGTGCCAGCAGTGGCGGGACGCCCGGGGAAAAACTGTTTTTT,CASSGGTPGEKLFF
TRBJ2-5,.,TRBV10-3,.,TGTGCCATCAGCCCCGACTCCACCCAAGAGACCCAGTACTTC,CAISPDSTQETQYF
TRBJ2-2,.,TRBV19,.,TGTGCCAGTAGCCAGGGTACACCCGGGGAGCTGTTTTTT,CASSQGTPGELFF
TRBJ2-5,once,TRBV5-1,TRBD2,TGCGCCAGCAGCCTAGCGGGGTCTCAAGAGACCCAGTACTTC,CASSLAGSQETQYF
TRBJ2-1,.,TRBV5-5,.,TGTGCCAGCAGCTTGCAAAAAATAAGCGATGAGCAGTTCTTC,CASSLQKISDEQFF